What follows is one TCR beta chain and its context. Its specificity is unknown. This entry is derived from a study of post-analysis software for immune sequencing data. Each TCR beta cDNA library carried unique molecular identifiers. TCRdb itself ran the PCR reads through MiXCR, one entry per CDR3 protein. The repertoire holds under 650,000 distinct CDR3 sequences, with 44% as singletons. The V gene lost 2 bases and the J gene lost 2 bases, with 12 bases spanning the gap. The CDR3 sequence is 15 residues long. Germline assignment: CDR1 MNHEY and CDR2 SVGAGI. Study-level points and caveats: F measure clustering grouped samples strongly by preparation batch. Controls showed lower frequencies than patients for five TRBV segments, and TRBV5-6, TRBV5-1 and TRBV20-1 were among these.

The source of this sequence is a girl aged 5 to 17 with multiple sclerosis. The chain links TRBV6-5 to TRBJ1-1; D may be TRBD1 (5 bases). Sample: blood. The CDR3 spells CASSYRWGDNTEAFF. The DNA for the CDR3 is TGTGCCAGCAGTTACCGATGGGGGGATAACACTGAAGCTTTCTTT.